The 9 T cell receptor beta chains given below trace back to one sample, sequenced in a study of control samples from healthy donors and cancer patients. Generated by immunoSEQ multiplex PCR, the TCRdb table keeps only in-frame clones and is missing some. Of about 170,000 clones listed, over 85% are singletons. What was sequenced was blood. These receptors originate from a man in his thirties or forties in good health.

The genes are TRBV29-1 and TRBJ2-7; 7 bases are a match to TRBD2. The CDR3 spans 13 residues. The J segment lost 3 bases and the V segment lost 5 bases, leaving 7 bases of the junction unmatched. Per germline, CDR1 SQVTM and CDR2 ANQGSEA. This CDR3 reads CSVSGLADYEQYF. In nucleotides, the CDR3 is TGCAGCGTTAGTGGCCTAGCGGACTACGAGCAGTACTTC.

The chain joins TRBV30 to TRBJ2-2, with D unresolved. V lost 3 bases and J lost 7, with 6 bases in between. The CDR3 runs to 11 residues. Looked up from germline, CDR1 is GTSNPN and CDR2 is SVGIG (reference sequence). CDR3 sequence: CAWRGNGELFF. The CDR3 region has the DNA TGTGCCTGGAGAGGAAACGGGGAGCTGTTTTTT.

This rearrangement joins TRBV6-1 to TRBJ2-5; weak D call: TRBD1 (5 bases). V was cut by 3 bases and J by 5 bases, with 13 bases left in between. CDR1 MNHNS and CDR2 SASEGT come from the germline V gene. The CDR3 has 14 amino acids. CDR3 DNA sequence: TGTGCCAGCAGTGATAGGGGCACGTGGGAGACCCAGTACTTC. Residues: CASSDRGTWETQYF.

J is TRBJ2-3 and V is TRBV9; perhaps TRBD1 as D (6 bases). Trimming took off 3 bases at V and 3 bases at J, with 26 bases between the two ends. The CDR3 is 19 amino acids. Germline assignment: CDR1 SGDLS and CDR2 YYNGEE. CDR3 nucleotide sequence: TGTGCCAGCAGCGAAGGAATTGGGGACGGGACACTAAGTACAGATACGCAGTATTTT. Its translation: CASSEGIGDGTLSTDTQYF.

This chain uses TRBV10-2 with TRBJ1-2, with D tentatively TRBD1 (6 bases). The CDR3 consists of 10 residues. Per the germline V gene, CDR1 is WSHSY and CDR2 is SAAADI. With 10 bases removed from V and 8 bases from J, the gap between germline ends came to 11 bases. This CDR3 reads CATSDRGYTF. CDR3 nucleotides: TGCGCCACAAGCGACAGGGGCTACACCTTC.

The V gene is TRBV5-1, the J gene TRBJ2-5; D perhaps matches TRBD1 (6 bases). The CDR3 covers 18 residues. V shed 4 bases and J shed 1 base, with 23 bases lying between them. Germline V gene data show CDR1 as SGHRS and CDR2 as YFSETQ. In DNA form, the CDR3 reads TGCGCCAGCAGCCCTAAGGGTGACAGGATCTTAGCCCAAGAGACCCAGTACTTC. It encodes CASSPKGDRILAQETQYF.

V is TRBV11-2 and J is TRBJ1-1, with 9 bases lining up with TRBD1. The V gene end was trimmed by 5 bases and the J gene end by 5 bases; junction bases not matched to a gene: 9. The CDR3 has 15 residues. Germline lookup yields CDR1 SGHAT and CDR2 FQNNGV. CDR3 sequence: CASSITTGTGTEAFF. The CDR3 DNA follows: TGTGCCAGCAGCATTACCACCGGGACAGGGACTGAAGCTTTCTTT.

This rearrangement joins TRBV19 to TRBJ1-3; D might be TRBD1 (5 bases). V lost 5 bases and J lost 0, with 11 bases in between. Germline lookup yields CDR1 LNHDA and CDR2 SQIVND (reference sequence). The CDR3 runs to 15 residues. CDR3 sequence reads: CASSATVSSGNTIYF. The DNA of the CDR3 is TGTGCCAGTAGTGCGACAGTTTCCTCTGGAAACACCATATATTTT.

This rearrangement joins TRBV18 to TRBJ1-4; D not certain. Germline lookup yields CDR1 KGHSH and CDR2 LQKENI. The germline V and J ends were trimmed by 1 base and 14 bases, with 11 bases remaining between them. There are 12 residues in the CDR3. This chain's CDR3 is CASSPLDEVLFF. CDR3 DNA: TGTGCCAGCTCACCACTGGACGAAGTCCTGTTTTTT. The complete variable domain, with remaining parts taken from reference TRBV18 and TRBJ1-4, reads NAGVMQNPRHLVRRRGQEARLRCSPMKGHSHVYWYRQLPEEGLKFMVYLQKENIIDESGMPKERFSAEFPKEGPSILRIQQVVRGDSAAYFCASSPLDEVLFFGSGTQLSVL.